This TCR beta chain was identified in a study of Tregs in tolerant kidney transplant recipients. Across the study: Related graft donors supplied nonmyeloablative bone marrow transplants, and mixed chimerism was transient.

TCRdb keeps only in-frame clones here, not all; method: immunoSEQ multiplex PCR. The repertoire consists of tens of thousands of clones, with around 90% occurring once and the leading ten covering approximately 0.36%. The CDR3 consists of 13 residues. Trimming took 8 bases from V and 3 from J, leaving 11 bases between them. Germline-derived CDR1 and CDR2 are SNHLY and FYNNEI. The sequence came from a human donor who received a combined kidney and bone marrow transplant. This sequence joins TRBV2 and TRBJ2-4; no clear D. Sequenced here: CD4+ T cells from blood, sampled before the transplant. The CDR3 loop reads CASASGLKNIQYF. CDR3 nucleotide sequence: TGTGCCAGCGCGTCTGGGCTCAAAAACATTCAGTACTTC.